This is a list of T cell receptor beta chains from one sample in a study of blood T cell repertoires in COVID-19. Libraries were prepared by immunoSEQ multiplex PCR; TCRdb keeps only in-frame clonotypes and omits some of them. The sample records roughly 190,000 clones, 75% to 90% being singletons. Sequencing was carried out using peripheral blood. These receptors all come from a man aged 30 to 45 with acute or convalescent COVID-19. Each CDR3 is given with its conserved first and last residue. A D gene is named only where the DNA matches it firmly. Clone size is shown for a subset of rows, as once, few, many or a class of expanded clone.

V	J	D	size	CDR3	DNA
TRBV14	TRBJ1-4	NA	NA	CASSPNFGPGEKLFF	TGTGCCAGCAGCCCGAATTTCGGGCCGGGGGAAAAACTGTTTTTT
TRBV4-2	TRBJ1-1	NA	NA	CASSQEGTNSNTEAFF	TGTGCCAGCAGCCAAGAGGGGACTAATAGCAACACTGAAGCTTTCTTT
TRBV27	TRBJ2-5	TRBD1	NA	CASSRDRAQETQYF	TGTGCCAGCAGTCGAGACAGGGCCCAAGAGACCCAGTACTTC
TRBV5-1	TRBJ1-4	NA	once	CASSLEVYSEKLFF	TGCGCCAGCAGCTTGGAAGTTTACTCTGAAAAACTGTTTTTT
TRBV18	TRBJ1-3	NA	NA	CASSPVSGNTIYF	TGTGCCAGCTCACCCGTCTCTGGAAACACCATATATTTT
TRBV6-5	TRBJ1-3	TRBD1	NA	CASGYRGVLGDTIYF	TGTGCCAGCGGCTACAGGGGGGTTTTGGGGGACACCATATATTTT
TRBV5-4	TRBJ1-5	NA	once	CASSLAGGNQPQHF	TGTGCCAGCAGCTTGGCAGGGGGCAATCAGCCCCAGCATTTT
TRBV30	TRBJ2-7	NA	NA	CAWSETSDRSTYEQYF	TGTGCCTGGAGTGAGACCTCAGACAGGTCGACCTACGAGCAGTACTTC
TRBV6-4	TRBJ2-7	NA	NA	CAIPFPLLASPYEQYF	TGTGCCATCCCCTTCCCCCTTCTTGCGAGTCCCTACGAGCAGTACTTC
TRBV5-4	TRBJ1-2	NA	NA	CASSSEGLLYGYTF	TGTGCCAGCAGTAGCGAGGGTCTGCTCTATGGCTACACCTTC
TRBV7-3	TRBJ2-1	NA	once	CASSLLSGGYNEQFF	TGTGCCAGCAGCTTACTGTCGGGTGGTTACAATGAGCAGTTCTTC
TRBV2	TRBJ2-2	NA	NA	CATRGTGGTGELFF	TGTGCCACGCGGGGGACAGGCGGAACCGGGGAGCTGTTTTTT
TRBV5-1	TRBJ1-1	TRBD1	NA	CASSLRYGTGDPEAFF	TGCGCCAGCAGCTTGCGGTACGGGACAGGGGATCCTGAAGCTTTCTTT
TRBV5-1	TRBJ1-2	NA	NA	CASRVGIDYGYTF	TGCGCCAGCCGGGTCGGCATAGACTATGGCTACACCTTC
TRBV7-9	TRBJ1-5	NA	NA	CASSQSGFSNQPQHF	TGTGCCAGCAGTCAGTCGGGATTTAGCAATCAGCCCCAGCATTTT
TRBV19	TRBJ2-7	TRBD1	NA	CASSRQGQSYEQYF	TGTGCCAGTAGTAGACAGGGGCAGAGTTACGAGCAGTACTTC
TRBV6-5	TRBJ1-1	NA	NA	CASSYVGSRNTEAFF	TGTGCCAGCAGTTACGTCGGGTCGAGGAACACTGAAGCTTTCTTT
TRBV7-3	TRBJ2-3	TRBD2	once	CASSQRRRLAGFVGDTQYF	TGTGCCAGCAGCCAAAGAAGGCGCCTAGCGGGATTCGTTGGAGATACGCAGTATTTT
TRBV19	TRBJ2-1	TRBD1	once	CASTDDRGSYNEQFF	TGTGCCAGTACCGATGACAGGGGGTCCTACAATGAGCAGTTCTTC